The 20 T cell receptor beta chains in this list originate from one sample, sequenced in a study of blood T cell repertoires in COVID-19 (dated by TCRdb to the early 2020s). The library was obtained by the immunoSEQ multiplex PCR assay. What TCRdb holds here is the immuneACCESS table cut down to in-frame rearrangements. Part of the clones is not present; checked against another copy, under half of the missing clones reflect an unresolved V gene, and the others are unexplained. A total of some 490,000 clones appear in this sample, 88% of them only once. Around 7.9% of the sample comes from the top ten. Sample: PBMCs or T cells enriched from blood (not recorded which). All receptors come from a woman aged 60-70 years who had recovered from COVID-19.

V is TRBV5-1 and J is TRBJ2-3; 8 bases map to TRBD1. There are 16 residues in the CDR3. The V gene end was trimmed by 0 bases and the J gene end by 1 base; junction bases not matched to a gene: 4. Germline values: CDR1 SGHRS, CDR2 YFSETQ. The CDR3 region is CASSLDRGQGTDTQYF. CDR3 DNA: TGCGCCAGCAGCTTGGACCGGGGACAGGGCACAGATACGCAGTATTTT.

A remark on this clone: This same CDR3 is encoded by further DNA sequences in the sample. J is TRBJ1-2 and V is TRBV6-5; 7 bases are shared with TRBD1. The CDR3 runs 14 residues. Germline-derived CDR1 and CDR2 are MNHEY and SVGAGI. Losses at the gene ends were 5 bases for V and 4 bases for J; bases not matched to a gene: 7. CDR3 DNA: TGTGCCAGCAGTCCCGGACAGGAGGTCTATGGCTACACCTTC. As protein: CASSPGQEVYGYTF.

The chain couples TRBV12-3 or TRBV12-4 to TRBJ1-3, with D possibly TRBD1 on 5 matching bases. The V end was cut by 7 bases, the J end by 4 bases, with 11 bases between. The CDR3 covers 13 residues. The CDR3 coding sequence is TGTGCCAGCACCCACCGGGGGGGAAACACCATATATTTT. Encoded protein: CASTHRGGNTIYF.

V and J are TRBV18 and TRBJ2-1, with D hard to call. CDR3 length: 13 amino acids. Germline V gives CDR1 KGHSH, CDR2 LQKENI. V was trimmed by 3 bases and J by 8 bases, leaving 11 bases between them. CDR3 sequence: CASSPGLIDEQFF. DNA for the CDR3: TGTGCCAGCTCACCTGGCCTGATCGATGAGCAGTTCTTC.

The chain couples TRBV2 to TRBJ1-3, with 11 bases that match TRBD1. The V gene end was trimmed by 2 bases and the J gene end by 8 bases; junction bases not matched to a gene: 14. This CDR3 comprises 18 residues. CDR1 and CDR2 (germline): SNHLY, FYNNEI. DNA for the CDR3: TGTGCCAGCAGTGAACGGGGTCCGGGACAGGGGGGAAAATACACCATATATTTT. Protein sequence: CASSERGPGQGGKYTIYF.

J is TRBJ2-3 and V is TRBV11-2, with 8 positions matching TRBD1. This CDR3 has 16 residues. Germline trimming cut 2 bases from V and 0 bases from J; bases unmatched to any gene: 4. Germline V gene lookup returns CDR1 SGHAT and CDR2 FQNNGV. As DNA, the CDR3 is TGTGCCAGCAGCTTAACAGGGGGTGGGAGCACAGATACGCAGTATTTT. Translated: CASSLTGGGSTDTQYF.

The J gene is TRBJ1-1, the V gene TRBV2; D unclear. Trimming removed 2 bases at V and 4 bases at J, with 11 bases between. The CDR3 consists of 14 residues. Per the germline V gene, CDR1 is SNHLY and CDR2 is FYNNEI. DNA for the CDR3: TGTGCCAGCAGTGAAACAAAGGGAGGCACTGAAGCTTTCTTT. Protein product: CASSETKGGTEAFF.

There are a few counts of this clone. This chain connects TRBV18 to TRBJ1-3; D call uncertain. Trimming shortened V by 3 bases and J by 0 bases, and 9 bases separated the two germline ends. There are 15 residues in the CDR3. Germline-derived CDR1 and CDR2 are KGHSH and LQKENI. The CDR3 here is CASSPESFSGNTIYF. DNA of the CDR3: TGTGCCAGCTCACCCGAGTCTTTCTCTGGAAACACCATATATTTT.

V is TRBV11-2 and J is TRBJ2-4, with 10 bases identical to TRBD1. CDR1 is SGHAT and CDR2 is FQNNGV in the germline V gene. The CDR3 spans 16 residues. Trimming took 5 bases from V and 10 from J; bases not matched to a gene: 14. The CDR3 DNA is TGTGCCAGCAGCCTTGGGACAGGGGCGCCCCAAGGGATTCAGTACTTC. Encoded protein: CASSLGTGAPQGIQYF.

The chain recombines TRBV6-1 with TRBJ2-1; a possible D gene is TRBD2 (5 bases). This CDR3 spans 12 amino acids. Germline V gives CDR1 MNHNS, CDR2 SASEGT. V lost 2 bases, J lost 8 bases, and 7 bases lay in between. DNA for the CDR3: TGTGCCAGCAGTGAATACGGGGATGAGCAGTTCTTC. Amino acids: CASSEYGDEQFF.

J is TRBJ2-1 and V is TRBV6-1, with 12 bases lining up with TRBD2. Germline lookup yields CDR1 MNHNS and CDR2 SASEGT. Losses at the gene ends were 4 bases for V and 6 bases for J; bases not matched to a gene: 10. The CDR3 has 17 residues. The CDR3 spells CASSGRTSGVGGNEQFF. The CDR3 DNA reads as TGTGCCAGCAGTGGGCGGACTAGCGGGGTAGGGGGCAATGAGCAGTTCTTC.

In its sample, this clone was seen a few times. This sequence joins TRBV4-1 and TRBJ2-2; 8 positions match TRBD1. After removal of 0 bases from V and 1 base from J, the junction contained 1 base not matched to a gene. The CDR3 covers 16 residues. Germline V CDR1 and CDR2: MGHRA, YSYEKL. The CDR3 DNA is TGCGCCAGCAGCCAAGACAGGGGGCGGAACACCGGGGAGCTGTTTTTT. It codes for CASSQDRGRNTGELFF.

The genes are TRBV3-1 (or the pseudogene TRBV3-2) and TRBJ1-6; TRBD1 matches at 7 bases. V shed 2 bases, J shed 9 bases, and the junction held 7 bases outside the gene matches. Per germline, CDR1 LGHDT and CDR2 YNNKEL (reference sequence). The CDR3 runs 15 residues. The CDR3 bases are TGTGCCAGCAGCCAAAGACAGGGTTTTAGTTCACCCCTCCACTTT. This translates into CASSQRQGFSSPLHF.

CDR3 protein: CASSEQGVREKLFF. The DNA of the CDR3 is TGTGCCAGCAGCGAACAGGGGGTGCGTGAAAAACTGTTTTTT. The chain couples TRBV2 to TRBJ1-4; 8 positions match TRBD1. The germline gives CDR1 SNHLY, CDR2 FYNNEI. The CDR3 sequence is 14 residues long. The junction had 7 bases not matched to a gene; V was cut back by 6 bases and J by 7 bases.

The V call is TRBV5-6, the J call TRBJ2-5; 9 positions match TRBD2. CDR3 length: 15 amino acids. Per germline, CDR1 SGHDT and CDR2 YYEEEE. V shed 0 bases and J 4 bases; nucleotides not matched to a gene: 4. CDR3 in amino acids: CASSLVAGERETQYF. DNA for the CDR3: TGTGCCAGCAGCTTGGTAGCGGGGGAGAGAGAGACCCAGTACTTC. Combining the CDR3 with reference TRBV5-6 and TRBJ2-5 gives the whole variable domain DAGVTQSPTHLIKTRGQQVTLRCSPKSGHDTVSWYQQALGQGPQFIFQYYEEEERQRGNFPDRFSGHQFPNYSSELNVNALLLGDSALYLCASSLVAGERETQYFGPGTRLLVL.

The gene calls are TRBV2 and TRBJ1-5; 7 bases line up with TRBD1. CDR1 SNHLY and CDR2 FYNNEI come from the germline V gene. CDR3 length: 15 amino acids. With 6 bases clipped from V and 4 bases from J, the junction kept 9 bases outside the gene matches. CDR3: CASRRQGWENQPQHF. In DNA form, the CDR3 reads TGTGCCAGCAGAAGACAGGGTTGGGAGAATCAGCCCCAGCATTTT.

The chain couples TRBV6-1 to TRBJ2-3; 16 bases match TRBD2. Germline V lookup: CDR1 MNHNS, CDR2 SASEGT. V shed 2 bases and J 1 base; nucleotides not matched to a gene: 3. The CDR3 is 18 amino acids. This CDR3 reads CASSELGLAGGRTDTQYF. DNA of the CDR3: TGTGCCAGCAGTGAATTGGGACTAGCGGGGGGGCGCACAGATACGCAGTATTTT.

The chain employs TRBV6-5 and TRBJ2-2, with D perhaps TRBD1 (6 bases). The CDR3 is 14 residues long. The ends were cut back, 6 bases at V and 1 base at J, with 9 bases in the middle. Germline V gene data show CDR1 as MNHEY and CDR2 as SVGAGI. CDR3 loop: CASRGQLNTGELFF. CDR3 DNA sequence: TGTGCCAGCAGAGGACAGTTGAACACCGGGGAGCTGTTTTTT.

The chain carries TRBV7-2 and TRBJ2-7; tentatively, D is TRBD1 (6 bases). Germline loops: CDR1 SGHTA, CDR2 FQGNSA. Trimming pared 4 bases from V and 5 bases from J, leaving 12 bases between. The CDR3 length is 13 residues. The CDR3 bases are TGTGCCAGCAGCTCACAGGGATCCCACGAGCAGTACGTC. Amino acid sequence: CASSSQGSHEQYV.

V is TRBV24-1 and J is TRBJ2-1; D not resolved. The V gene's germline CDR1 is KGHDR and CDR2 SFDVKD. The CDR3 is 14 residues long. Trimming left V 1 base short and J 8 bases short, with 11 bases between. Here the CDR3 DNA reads TGTGCCACCAGTGATTTCGCCCGACACGATGAGCAGTTCTTC. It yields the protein CATSDFARHDEQFF.